The rows below give T cell receptor beta chains drawn from one sample of a study of CD8 T cells in ankylosing spondylitis. TCRdb re-derived calls from the 5' RACE reads in MiXCR, one entry per CDR3 protein. The repertoire holds 150,000 to 200,000 distinct CDR3 sequences, over 10% seen once, with roughly 9.6% in the top ten. The sample comprised blood, either unsorted or a sorted T cell fraction (not recorded which). These receptor sequences come from a female donor with ankylosing spondylitis or in good health (not recorded which). Both conserved end residues are part of each CDR3. D genes are given only for firm matches. The size entry is marked missing in some rows and otherwise reads once, few, many or a size class.

many	TRBD2	TRBJ2-1	TRBV20-1	TGCAGTGCGATCGACACCCGGTCTAGCGGAAACTACAATGAGCAGTTCTTC	CSAIDTRSSGNYNEQFF
many	NA	TRBJ2-5	TRBV5-5	TGTGCCAGCATGATAACTGGGTGGGGTATTCCTGCAGAGACCCAGTACTTC	CASMITGWGIPAETQYF
NA	NA	TRBJ2-3	TRBV20-1	TGCAGTGCGCATCGGGCGGGCACAGATACGCAGTATTTT	CSAHRAGTDTQYF
many	NA	TRBJ1-3	TRBV5-6	TGTGCCAGCAGCTTGGGATCCGCCCGCTCTGGAAACACCATATATTTT	CASSLGSARSGNTIYF
NA	NA	TRBJ2-7	TRBV5-1	TGCGCCAGCAGCTTGGCAGTAGGGGTGGACGAGCAGTACTTC	CASSLAVGVDEQYF
NA	NA	TRBJ2-5	TRBV7-9	TGTGCCAGCAGCTTAGAGTGGGGCCAAGAGACCCAGTACTTC	CASSLEWGQETQYF
many	NA	TRBJ2-7	TRBV3-1	TGCGCCAGCAGCCAAGTTCCCGGGGCCTACGAGCAGTACTTC	CASSQVPGAYEQYF
many	NA	TRBJ2-2	TRBV27	TGTGCCAGCAGTTTAAGTCGGCTCACCGGGGAGCTGTTTTTT	CASSLSRLTGELFF
few	NA	TRBJ2-5	TRBV7-9	TGTGCCAGCAGCTTGAGAGGGGATCCCGAGACCCAGTACTTC	CASSLRGDPETQYF
few	NA	TRBJ2-1	TRBV5-1	TGCGCCAGCAGCTTGGGGGTGAGCGGCTCCTACAATGAGCAGTTCTTC	CASSLGVSGSYNEQFF
many	TRBD2	TRBJ2-3	TRBV5-6	TGTGCCAGCACACTAGCGGGTAAAGATACGCAGTATTTT	CASTLAGKDTQYF
NA	NA	TRBJ2-5	TRBV11-3	TGTGCCAGCAGCCCATACGACAGGCTGAAGACCCAGTACTTC	CASSPYDRLKTQYF
many	NA	TRBJ1-1	TRBV29-1	TGCAGCGTTCGGACGGAAGGGGCGAACACTGAAGCTTTCTTT	CSVRTEGANTEAFF
NA	NA	TRBJ1-2	TRBV7-9	TGTGCCAGCAGCAAACCGGGACGGGCTAGGGGCTACACCTTC	CASSKPGRARGYTF
many	NA	TRBJ1-4	TRBV18	TGTGCCAGCTCACCAACAGCCAAGGAGGAAAAACTGTTTTTT	CASSPTAKEEKLFF
many	TRBD1	TRBJ1-1	TRBV5-5	TGTGCCAGCAGTTCTGGACAGGGACGGGACACTGAAGCTTTCTTT	CASSSGQGRDTEAFF
NA	TRBD2	TRBJ2-3	TRBV5-1	TGCGCCAGCAGCATAACTAGCGCTAGCACAGATACGCAGTATTTT	CASSITSASTDTQYF
many	NA	TRBJ1-2	TRBV12-3/TRBV12-4	TGTGCCAGCAGTTTAATGGGCGCCTATGGCTACACCTTC	CASSLMGAYGYTF
NA	NA	TRBJ2-5	TRBV11-3	TGTGCCAGCAGCGGGGAGGGGGAGTACCAAGAGACCCAGTACTTC	CASSGEGEYQETQYF
NA	TRBD1	TRBJ2-5	TRBV11-2	TGTGCCAGCAGCCAAGACAGGGAAGAGGCCCAGTACTTC	CASSQDREEAQYF
many	NA	TRBJ2-3	TRBV14	TGTGCCAGCAGCCGGGACTTTCCTCTGGATACGCAGTATTTT	CASSRDFPLDTQYF
many	TRBD1	TRBJ2-1	TRBV6-5	TGTGCCAGCAGTTATGATCATGACAGGGTGGGTGAGCAGTTCTTC	CASSYDHDRVGEQFF
few	NA	TRBJ2-5	TRBV18	TGTGCCAGCTCACCAGAAGGACGGCGGGAGACCCAGTACTTC	CASSPEGRRETQYF
NA	TRBD1	TRBJ2-5	TRBV7-9	TGTGCCAGCAGACCTTACAGGGGTCGGCGAGAGACCCAGTACTTC	CASRPYRGRRETQYF
many	NA	TRBJ2-1	TRBV27	TGTGCCAGCAGACAGGGAAATGAGCAGTTCTTC	CASRQGNEQFF
many	NA	TRBJ1-5	TRBV20-1	TGCAGTGCTAGGACAGGTAGCAATCAGCCCCAGCATTTT	CSARTGSNQPQHF
many	NA	TRBJ2-1	TRBV10-3	TGTGCCATCAGTGAGAACCCCAGGGCTTTGGTGGATGAGCAGTTCTTC	CAISENPRALVDEQFF
many	TRBD1	TRBJ1-2	TRBV29-1	TGCAGCGTTGGAGGACAGGGGGCGCCTGGCTATGGCTACACCTTC	CSVGGQGAPGYGYTF
NA	TRBD2	TRBJ2-1	TRBV20-1	TGCAGTGCTAGAGGGTGGGGGGGGAGCACCTACAATGAGCAGTTCTTC	CSARGWGGSTYNEQFF
many	NA	TRBJ1-5	TRBV20-1	TGCAGTGCTAAACCAGGAGAACAGCCCCAGCATTTT	CSAKPGEQPQHF
NA	NA	TRBJ2-2	TRBV5-1	TGCGCCAGCGGCCGGGACATTCCGAACACCGGGGAGCTGTTTTTT	CASGRDIPNTGELFF
few	NA	TRBJ1-2	TRBV30	TGTGCCTGGAGTACCAGGGGAGGCTATGGCTACACCTTC	CAWSTRGGYGYTF
many	NA	TRBJ2-3	TRBV4-3	TGCGCCAGCAGCCAAAAATCCCTGACGGCCGCCACAGATACGCAGTATTTT	CASSQKSLTAATDTQYF
NA	TRBD1	TRBJ2-7	TRBV7-9	TGTGCCAGCAGCCCCCACCGGGACAGATACGAGCAGTACTTC	CASSPHRDRYEQYF
NA	NA	TRBJ1-1	TRBV7-9	TGTGCCAGCAGCTTAGTGACGGGGAGAAAGAGGAACACTGAAGCTTTCTTT	CASSLVTGRKRNTEAFF
few	NA	TRBJ1-1	TRBV12-3/TRBV12-4	TGTGCCAGCAGTCACCAGGCCTTCATAGCTTTCTTT	CASSHQAFIAFF
NA	NA	TRBJ2-3	TRBV7-8	TGTGCCAGCAGCTCCCCCCGCGGAGATACGCAGTATTTT	CASSSPRGDTQYF
few	TRBD1	TRBJ1-5	TRBV7-2	TGTGCCAGCAGCCCCCCCCCAGGGGGAGTCGGTCAGCCCCAGCATTTT	CASSPPPGGVGQPQHF
NA	TRBD2	TRBJ2-1	TRBV5-1	TGCGCCAGCAGCTTGGGGGGACTAGGGGGTGATGAGCAGTTCTTC	CASSLGGLGGDEQFF
many	TRBD2	TRBJ2-1	TRBV20-1	TGCAGTGCTAGATCCCCCGGGCGGGAGGGCCTCTTC	CSARSPGREGLF
many	NA	TRBJ1-6	TRBV20-1	TGCAGTGCTTTTCTCGGAGGGGTTGATTCACCCCTCCACTTT	CSAFLGGVDSPLHF
many	TRBD1	TRBJ1-5	TRBV12-3/TRBV12-4	TGTGCCAGCAGACTACAGGGGGATCAGCCCCAGCATTTT	CASRLQGDQPQHF
many	TRBD1	TRBJ1-2	TRBV4-3	TGCGCCAGCAGCCCCTATGCAATACAGGGGGCATATGGCTACACCTTC	CASSPYAIQGAYGYTF
many	NA	TRBJ1-2	TRBV12-3/TRBV12-4	TGTGCCAGCAGTTTTGAGGGTCTCTATGGCTACACCTTC	CASSFEGLYGYTF
many	NA	TRBJ1-1	TRBV7-9	TGTGCCAGCAGCTTTCTCCGCGGAACTGAAGCTTTCTTT	CASSFLRGTEAFF
many	NA	TRBJ2-7	TRBV6-1	TGTGCCACCCAACCCAGGACCTCCGCCGAGCAGTACTTC	CATQPRTSAEQYF
NA	NA	TRBJ2-5	TRBV20-1	TGCAGTGCGAGGACAATTCAAGAGACCCAGTACTTC	CSARTIQETQYF
many	NA	TRBJ1-3	TRBV7-9	TGTGCCAGCAGCTTAGAGGCGGGAGGAAACACCATATATTTT	CASSLEAGGNTIYF